The 13 T cell receptor beta chains below all came from one sample that was sequenced in a study of T cells after yellow fever vaccination. TCRdb called the 5' RACE reads again in MiXCR, with one record for every CDR3 protein. The profile shows more than 65,000 distinct CDR3 sequences, about an eighth of them singletons. This specimen was CD8+ T cells not binding an NS4B(214-222) dextramer, sorted from PBMCs, taken around 3 weeks after the first yellow fever vaccination. The receptors derive from a man aged 18 to 35 who received the YFV17D yellow fever vaccine.

DNA for the CDR3: TGTGCCAGCAGCTTTATTCAGGGGATGAACTCACCCCTCCACTTT. Its translation: CASSFIQGMNSPLHF. The chain uses TRBV5-4 and TRBJ1-6; maybe TRBD1 (6 bases). This CDR3 has 15 amino acids. V lost 2 bases to trimming and J lost 10 bases, with 16 bases between them. Germline V gene data show CDR1 as SGHNT and CDR2 as YYREEE (reference sequence).

This rearrangement joins TRBV29-1 to TRBJ1-1; D is perhaps TRBD1 (5 bases). Germline CDR1 and CDR2: SQVTM and ANQGSEA. The CDR3 has 12 residues. CDR3 sequence reads: CSGGGESTEAFF. The CDR3 coding sequence is TGCAGTGGGGGGGGGGAGAGCACTGAAGCTTTCTTT.

Many counts were recorded for this clonotype. V usage is TRBV4-1 and J usage is TRBJ1-1; 9 bases align to TRBD1. Germline-derived CDR1 and CDR2 are MGHRA and YSYEKL. The J segment lost 6 bases and the V segment lost 2 bases, leaving 4 bases of the junction unmatched. CDR3 length: 14 residues. The CDR3 nucleotides read TGCGCCAGCAGCCAACGGGACAGGGTCGCTGAAGCTTTCTTT. This codes for CASSQRDRVAEAFF.

The rearrangement links TRBV7-3 to TRBJ2-5; the match to TRBD1 covers 7 bases. The CDR3 covers 15 residues. V shed 5 bases, J shed 2 bases, and the junction held 8 bases outside the gene matches. Germline V lookup: CDR1 SGHTA, CDR2 FQGTGA. The CDR3 DNA follows: TGTGCCAGCAGCCCCGGGGTCAGGGGGCAAGAGACCCAGTACTTC. This sequence encodes CASSPGVRGQETQYF.

The rearrangement uses TRBV5-1 and TRBJ2-7; the D gene could be TRBD1 or TRBD2 (7 bases each). V was shortened by 0 bases and J by 2 bases, with 15 bases between the two germline ends. Germline V CDR1 and CDR2: SGHRS, YFSETQ. This CDR3 spans 16 amino acids. The CDR3 loop is CASSLGQGGIAYEQYF. The DNA for the CDR3 is TGCGCCAGCAGCTTGGGTCAGGGGGGGATAGCCTACGAGCAGTACTTC. Supplemented by reference TRBV5-1 and TRBJ2-7, the full variable domain reads KAGVTQTPRYLIKTRGQQVTLSCSPISGHRSVSWYQQTPGQGLQFLFEYFSETQRNKGNFPGRFSGRQFSNSRSEMNVSTLELGDSALYLCASSLGQGGIAYEQYFGPGTRLTVT.

The chain couples TRBV20-1 to TRBJ2-1, with TRBD1 identical over 8 bases. Germline CDR1 and CDR2: DFQATT and SNEGSKA (reference sequence). V lost 3 bases, J lost 3 bases, and 7 bases stayed unmatched. The CDR3 contains 15 residues. In DNA form, the CDR3 reads TGCAGTGCTAGGGGGTCAGGGGGCCACTACAATGAGCAGTTCTTC. Translated: CSARGSGGHYNEQFF.

This chain uses TRBV7-2 with TRBJ1-1; the match to TRBD1 covers 12 bases. The V and J ends lost 4 bases and 1 base, in that order; junction bases with no gene match: 7. Looked up from germline, CDR1 is SGHTA and CDR2 is FQGNSA. This CDR3 contains 17 residues. Here the CDR3 reads CASSSRDRGPPNTEAFF. In nucleotides, the CDR3 is TGTGCCAGCAGCTCCCGGGACAGGGGGCCCCCGAACACTGAAGCTTTCTTT.

The J gene is TRBJ2-6, the V gene TRBV5-6, with TRBD1 matching 8 bases. V was clipped by 1 base and J by 0 bases; unmatched bases: 3. The CDR3 extends over 17 amino acids. CDR1 is SGHDT and CDR2 is YYEEEE in the germline V gene. CDR3 loop: CASSLLGQDSGANVLTF. Written as DNA, the CDR3 is TGTGCCAGCAGCTTGTTGGGACAGGACTCTGGGGCCAACGTCCTGACTTTC.

In this sample, this clonotype turned up a few times. The chain uses TRBV12-3 or TRBV12-4 and TRBJ2-3; TRBD2 agrees at 12 bases. After removal of 0 bases from V and 6 bases from J, the junction contained 4 bases not matched to a gene. The CDR3 is 16 residues long. The CDR3 spells CASSLASSGGGDTQYF. DNA for the CDR3: TGTGCCAGCAGTTTAGCTTCTAGCGGGGGGGGCGATACGCAGTATTTT.

The genes are TRBV4-1 and TRBJ2-1, with 11 bases that match TRBD2. The V gene end was trimmed by 0 bases and the J gene end by 8 bases; junction bases not matched to a gene: 9. This CDR3 spans 17 amino acids. CDR1 and CDR2 from the germline V gene are MGHRA and YSYEKL. DNA of the CDR3: TGCGCCAGCAGCCAAGACTATACTAGCGGGGGTCTGGATGAGCAGTTCTTC. Its protein is CASSQDYTSGGLDEQFF.

J is TRBJ2-7 and V is TRBV7-9; D is perhaps TRBD1 (6 bases). Per the germline V gene, CDR1 is SEHNR and CDR2 is FQNEAQ (reference sequence). This CDR3 is built from 12 residues. The V and J ends lost 4 bases and 7 bases respectively, with 11 bases between them. The CDR3, as DNA: TGTGCCAGCAGCTCCGGGACACAGGAGCAGTACTTC. This sequence encodes CASSSGTQEQYF.

The CDR3 sequence is CASSYSMEVSSYNEQFF. The DNA of the CDR3 is TGTGCCAGCAGTTACTCGATGGAGGTCAGCTCCTACAATGAGCAGTTCTTC. V and J are TRBV6-2 or TRBV6-3 and TRBJ2-1; tentative D call: TRBD2 (5 bases). Germline V gene lookup returns CDR1 MNHEY and CDR2 SVGEGT. V lost 0 bases and J 0 bases, leaving 12 bases between the germline ends. This CDR3 is 17 amino acids long.

The chain combines TRBV14 with TRBJ2-3; D unclear. Trimming removed 3 bases at V and 6 bases at J, with 10 bases between. The CDR3 has 13 residues. Germline V lookup: CDR1 SGHDN, CDR2 FVKESK. The CDR3 spells CASSQLLGDTQYF. The CDR3 region has the DNA TGTGCCAGCAGCCAGCTGCTAGGGGATACGCAGTATTTT. The variable domain in full, completed from reference TRBV14 and TRBJ2-3, reads EAGVTQFPSHSVIEKGQTVTLRCDPISGHDNLYWYRRVMGKEIKFLLHFVKESKQDESGMPNNRFLAERTGGTYSTLKVQPAELEDSGVYFCASSQLLGDTQYFGPGTRLTVL.